The next 18 T cell receptor beta chains were all read from a single sample in a study of T cell responses to AZD1222 COVID-19 vaccine. Clones were read by immunoSEQ multiplex PCR, and TCRdb kept only the in-frame ones, dropping some. The profile shows around 130,000 clones, approximately 86% of them singletons. The specimen comprised peripheral blood, sampled 28 days after the second AZD1222 dose. These receptors were collected from an adult who received the AZD1222 COVID-19 vaccine.

The V call is TRBV7-2, the J call TRBJ2-7; D uncertain. Germline CDR1 and CDR2: SGHTA and FQGNSA. CDR3 length equals 15 residues. V lost 1 base to trimming and J lost 2 bases, with 12 bases between them. CDR3 protein: CASSLEIGPPYEQYF. Written as DNA, the CDR3 is TGTGCCAGCAGCTTAGAGATAGGGCCCCCCTACGAGCAGTACTTC.

The CDR3 region has the DNA TGTGCCAGCAGGACGGCCACAGGGAGGGTCGAGCAGTACTTC. Translating it yields CASRTATGRVEQYF. This sequence joins TRBV6-5 and TRBJ2-7, with a possible D match to TRBD2 (7 bases). Germline V gene sequence: CDR1 MNHEY, CDR2 SVGAGI. The CDR3 is made up of 14 amino acids. V lost 6 bases and J 6 bases, leaving 18 bases between the germline ends.

J is TRBJ1-3 and V is TRBV5-1; D is uncertain. Germline lookup yields CDR1 SGHRS and CDR2 YFSETQ. This CDR3 spans 14 amino acids. Between the trimmed V and J ends, which lost 3 bases and 4 bases, there was a span of 11 bases. The CDR3 sequence: CASSSTGGGNTIYF. The CDR3 nucleotides are TGCGCCAGCAGCTCCACGGGCGGAGGAAACACCATATATTTT. Combining the CDR3 with reference TRBV5-1 and TRBJ1-3 gives the whole variable domain KAGVTQTPRYLIKTRGQQVTLSCSPISGHRSVSWYQQTPGQGLQFLFEYFSETQRNKGNFPGRFSGRQFSNSRSEMNVSTLELGDSALYLCASSSTGGGNTIYFGEGSWLTVV.

The chain has TRBV6-5 and TRBJ1-1; D possibly corresponds to TRBD1 (5 bases). V lost 6 bases and J lost 8, with 22 bases in between. Germline-derived CDR1 and CDR2 are MNHEY and SVGAGI. CDR3 length equals 15 residues. The DNA for the CDR3 is TGTGCCAGCAGGGACCCAGGTCAGGGTAATTTCGAAGCTTTCTTT. Its protein product is CASRDPGQGNFEAFF.

For the CDR3, the DNA is TGTGCCAGCACGGCCGTGAGAAAGAACACTGAAGCTTTCTTT. Encoded protein: CASTAVRKNTEAFF. V gene TRBV6-4 combines with J gene TRBJ1-1; D remains ambiguous. CDR1 and CDR2 (germline): MRHNA, SNTAGT. The V gene lost 7 bases and the J gene lost 1 base, with 13 bases spanning the gap. This CDR3 is 14 amino acids long.

A word on this clone: One junction end does not reproduce the germline sequence, and a read error may be involved. The J gene is TRBJ2-1, the V gene TRBV5-1; D tentatively reads TRBD1 or TRBD2 (5 bases each). CDR1 is SGHRS, CDR2 YFSETQ, per germline. This CDR3 is 15 amino acids long. Written as DNA, the CDR3 is TGCGCCAGCACCTTGCACGCCCAGGAATCAGGGAGGCAGTTCTTC. Protein product: CASTLHAQESGRQFF.

As DNA, the CDR3 is TGTGCCAGCAGCCTTCCGGGGGCCCATTTCTGGGAGCAGTACTTC. This codes for CASSLPGAHFWEQYF. This chain connects TRBV7-9 to TRBJ2-7; D is possibly TRBD1 or TRBD2 (6 bases each). This CDR3 has 15 residues. Trimming removed 5 bases from V and 7 bases from J, with 21 bases in between. Looked up from germline, CDR1 is SEHNR and CDR2 is FQNEAQ (reference sequence).

V is TRBV5-4 and J is TRBJ2-3, with 11 bases that match TRBD2. Trimming removed 1 base from V and 3 bases from J; junction bases left unmatched: 4. Germline lookup yields CDR1 SGHNT and CDR2 YYREEE (reference sequence). CDR3 length: 16 residues. The CDR3 DNA is TGTGCCAGCAGCTTGCAGCTAGCGGGGGGTACAGATACGCAGTATTTT. Its translation: CASSLQLAGGTDTQYF.

V is TRBV6-5 and J is TRBJ1-1; the D gene is possibly TRBD1 (6 bases). V dropped 8 bases and J dropped 0 bases, with 7 bases sitting between them. This CDR3 is 12 amino acids long. Germline CDR1 MNHEY, CDR2 SVGAGI. The CDR3 DNA follows: TGTGCCAGCCAGGGGATGAACACTGAAGCTTTCTTT. It is translated as CASQGMNTEAFF.

The chain links TRBV11-3 to TRBJ2-2; D gene uncertain. This CDR3 has 12 amino acids. Germline CDR1 and CDR2: SGHNT and YENEEA. Trimming took 4 bases from V and 5 from J, leaving 5 bases between them. The CDR3 sequence is CASSSRTGELFF. The DNA for the CDR3 is TGTGCCAGCAGCTCTCGGACCGGGGAGCTGTTTTTT.

The chain joins TRBV27 to TRBJ2-1, with D maybe TRBD1 (5 bases). The germline V gene has CDR1 MNHEY and CDR2 SMNVEV (reference sequence). The CDR3 sequence is 11 residues long. V lost 9 bases and J lost 12, with 15 bases in between. CDR3 nucleotides: TGTGCCAGTCGACGTAACAGGAGGCAGTTCTTC. Protein sequence: CASRRNRRQFF.

This rearrangement joins TRBV7-8 to TRBJ1-1, with 10 positions matching TRBD1. Germline values: CDR1 SGHVS, CDR2 FQNEAQ. This CDR3 has 17 amino acids. V was clipped by 1 base and J by 3 bases; unmatched bases: 8. Here the CDR3 DNA reads TGTGCCAGCAGCTTAGTTGCCCTGGGGACAGGGGACACTGAAGCTTTCTTT. Residues: CASSLVALGTGDTEAFF.

The chain couples TRBV6-2 or TRBV6-3 to TRBJ2-7, with D unresolved. CDR1 MNHEY and CDR2 SVGEGT come from the germline V gene. There are 11 residues in the CDR3. V was trimmed by 3 bases and J by 7 bases, leaving 7 bases between them. CDR3 loop: CASSYGQEQYF. For the CDR3, the DNA is TGTGCCAGCAGTTATGGTCAGGAGCAGTACTTC.

The gene calls are TRBV18 and TRBJ1-1; a possible D gene is TRBD1 (5 bases). Germline loops: CDR1 KGHSH, CDR2 LQKENI. The CDR3 consists of 13 residues. The V and J ends lost 3 bases and 8 bases respectively, with 13 bases between them. The CDR3, as DNA: TGTGCCAGCTCACCTCGGGGGGGTGACGAAGCTTTCTTT. Encoded protein: CASSPRGGDEAFF.

V usage is TRBV29-1 and J usage is TRBJ1-3, with D possibly being TRBD1 (6 bases). The CDR3 consists of 15 residues. The germline CDR1 and CDR2 sequences are SQVTM and ANQGSEA. V dropped 4 bases and J dropped 0 bases, with 13 bases sitting between them. The CDR3 here is CSVVQGSFSGNTIYF. The DNA for the CDR3 is TGCAGCGTTGTGCAGGGGTCTTTCTCTGGAAACACCATATATTTT.

The V and J genes are TRBV6-2 or TRBV6-3 and TRBJ2-1; no clear D. The CDR3 covers 14 residues. Per germline, CDR1 MNHEY and CDR2 SVGEGT. Trimming pared 6 bases from V and 1 base from J, leaving 10 bases between. The CDR3 region is CASSHTESYNEQFF. Here the CDR3 DNA reads TGTGCCAGCAGCCACACCGAGTCCTACAATGAGCAGTTCTTC.

The chain combines TRBV5-4 with TRBJ2-5; D is unresolved. The V gene lost 3 bases and the J gene lost 1 base, with 13 bases spanning the gap. The CDR3 sequence is 15 residues long. Germline loops: CDR1 SGHNT, CDR2 YYREEE (reference sequence). The CDR3 here is CASSSGLVAQETQYF. CDR3 DNA sequence: TGTGCCAGCAGCTCCGGGCTGGTTGCCCAAGAGACCCAGTACTTC.

The chain joins TRBV6-1 to TRBJ2-7, with D perhaps matching TRBD2 (7 bases). There are 15 residues in the CDR3. Between the trimmed V and J ends, which lost 2 bases and 7 bases, there was a span of 18 bases. In germline, CDR1 is MNHNS, CDR2 SASEGT. The CDR3: CASSERGGPSGEQYF. The CDR3 DNA is TGTGCCAGCAGTGAAAGGGGGGGCCCGTCTGGTGAGCAGTACTTC.